This T cell receptor beta chain was sequenced during a study of PD-1 blockade in classical Hodgkin lymphoma. Study results and caveats: The study reported lower baseline TCR diversity in newly diagnosed patients than in healthy donors.

About this clone: Its antigen is not identified.

Specified time point: cycle 4 day 1 (C4D1), after more than five weeks of nivolumab. There was relapse after autologous stem cell transplantation in every patient, and there was variation in brentuximab vedotin exposure. TCRdb's table, derived via immunoSEQ multiplex PCR, lists solely in-frame clones and lacks some. Here the sample spans about 47,000 clones, approximately 80% being singletons. The receptor comes from a human donor with classical Hodgkin lymphoma. The sample in question was peripheral blood mononuclear cells (PBMCs), obtained before the fourth cycle of nivolumab.

CDR3 nucleotides: TGTGCCACCAGCAGAGATAGGACAGGAAAAGCTTTCTTT. This sequence encodes CATSRDRTGKAFF. The chain recombines TRBV15 with TRBJ1-1; 7 nucleotides line up with TRBD1. Trimming removed 0 bases from V and 9 bases from J; junction bases left unmatched: 4. Germline CDR1 and CDR2: LNHNV and YYDKDF (reference sequence). The CDR3 has 13 residues.